This T cell receptor beta chain was identified in a study of T cells in Graves' hyperthyroidism and ophthalmopathy. This sample holds PBMCs from approximately 10 ml fresh peripheral blood. In its sample, this clonotype was seen many times. No DNA is shown, since the ends of the CDR3 on it are uncertain; the CDR3 is the one TCRdb lists. Using RNA transcripts as the source, TCR beta CDR3 regions were amplified. The TCR CDR3 first-round RT-PCR relied on the HTBI primer set. TCRdb itself ran the multiplex PCR reads through MiXCR, one entry per CDR3 protein. The sample shows about 640,000 distinct CDR3 sequences, about 20% of them seen only once. Sequenced input: blood. The receptor comes from a man under 40 with Graves' ophthalmopathy.

The CDR3 sequence is CASSSSGGGKTEAFF. The V and J genes are TRBV28 and TRBJ1-1. Germline V gives CDR1 MDHEN, CDR2 SYDVKM. The CDR3 sequence runs 15 residues, both termini included.